This T cell receptor (beta chain) was found in a study of cytomegalovirus exposure and HLA in healthy donors (dated by TCRdb to between 2016 and 2019). With respect to the entire study: An earlier analysis of some 600 of the donors reported under 300 Gb of sequence data and around 110 million unique TCR beta sequences obtained from about 179 million T cells. Donor age, sex, ethnicity and CMV serostatus were collected together with the repertoire data. Approximately 310 gigabases of sequencing data and approximately 80 million unique TCR sequences were included in an early release covering roughly 600 HLA-typed donors. A few DR-DQ haplotypes were treated as single units for association and clustering because of strong linkage in the cohort. Typing coverage varied by locus: about 629-640 donors for A, B, C, DRB1 and DQB1; under 550 for DQA1; approximately 570 for DPA1; roughly 470 for DPB1. All discovery cohort repertoires had been generated on a single sequencing platform. Along with the roughly 670-subject first cohort, a separate validation cohort of more than 90 different subjects was used. Among the approximately 430 genotyped donors, about 85% belonged to the genetic ancestry cluster associated with self-reported Caucasian donors. To decide whether each TCR beta V gene segment behaved as functional or pseudogenic, an earlier analysis of some 600 of the donors relied on high-throughput TCR beta sequencing. To study patterns of TCR occurrence, a later analysis re-analyzed previously published TCR beta repertoires from 600 to 750 donors and added high-resolution HLA genotyping. HLA typing included class I and class II loci at four-digit resolution. The study combined high-throughput TCR immunosequencing, statistical association of individual TCRs with disease status, and machine learning to predict cytomegalovirus infection status. The study profiled the T cell repertoires of hundreds of subjects by immunosequencing and related them to cytomegalovirus serostatus. In a later genetic analysis, genome-wide SNP genotypes for about three fifths of the roughly 670 donors were used, and that subset was treated as a discovery cohort. Among about 390 genotyped donors of the cohort, an average of around 240,000 unique TCR beta nucleotide sequences were sequenced per donor, around 18% of them non-productive. The study aimed to test whether cataloging public T cell receptors could reveal signatures of past pathogen exposure. In the later analysis, no new phenotypic data were used to find candidate immune exposures; instead, reliance was placed on TCR beta sequences and their occurrence across donors.

The cohort was made up of 500 to 800 healthy bone marrow donors. All cohort members were sampled while nominally healthy, although unrecorded immune exposures were likely present. The donor was CMV seronegative and belonged to the group of 352 seronegative cohort members. A peripheral blood sample was collected from each donor, and TCR beta sequencing was performed on peripheral blood mononuclear cells. The Qiagen DNeasy Blood Extraction Kit was used to extract genomic DNA from the blood cell samples. The germline V gene yields MNHNS for CDR1 and SASEGT for CDR2. Relative to germline, V is missing 5 bases and J is missing 8 bases, with 5 bases of the junction outside any gene match. CDR3 length: 13 amino acids, cysteine to phenylalanine. Here the CDR3 DNA is all that survives: 39 bases in frame from base 1. General study outcomes and caveats: The study gave a list of under 200 TCR beta chains associated with cytomegalovirus. In an earlier analysis of some 540 of the donors, most TCR beta V segments appeared in productive rearrangements about 90% or about 30% of the time, broadly matching IMGT annotations. In a later genetic analysis, a missense DCLRE1C variant was associated with V-gene and J-gene trimming of TCR beta chains, and the association was replicated in an independent cohort. Most TCR sequences were seen in very few donors, while some public TCRs were found in many individuals. Because counts were too low, roughly 17 rarely observed V segments, including chromosome 9 orphons, were left out of the earlier analysis of several hundred of the donors. Assigning TCR associations to individual alleles was difficult when HLA alleles, especially DR and DQ, strongly co-occurred. Because HLA typing was missing for some donors at each locus, association tests included only the typed subset. In a later genetic analysis, fewer N-insertions in productive TCRs were reported among donors in an Asian-associated ancestry cluster than the approximately 710-donor mean. Linkage disequilibrium might explain the correlated functional status among segregating V segments, but an unknown experimental factor could not be excluded. A few of the identified cytomegalovirus-associated TCR beta chains were confirmed in vitro to be specific for cytomegalovirus antigens. Roughly uniform sequencing depth across donors was assumed in presence/absence analyses, although this assumption may not hold. According to a later analysis, TCR association rates differed among HLA loci, with DRB1 alleles showing the most associated TCRs and HLA-C alleles showing the fewest. A later analysis associated about 16,000 TCR beta sequences with specific HLA alleles at a false discovery rate of 0.05. According to a later analysis, parvovirus B19, influenza, CMV and Epstein-Barr virus appeared linked to several top co-occurrence clusters. According to the authors, the approach could potentially be generalized to other disease states and immunological phenotypes. In both the original and validation cohorts, the classifier was reported to diagnose cytomegalovirus status with high specificity and sensitivity. For the cohort, immune exposure information was limited to CMV serostatus. A further reported finding was that TCR beta sequences accurately predicted the HLA-A and HLA-B alleles for most subjects in the first cohort. A later analysis found that most CMV-associated TCR beta chains appeared HLA-restricted, with HLA associations seemingly driven largely by CMV exposure. Only TCR beta chains were sequenced in this cohort, and the absence of alpha or paired-chain data limited detectable features. A cluster of highly shared sequence variants was judged likely to represent a technical artifact of the sequencing pipeline. Because the 87-base-pair reads could not distinguish some IMGT-functional V segments, including TRBV6-2 and TRBV6-3, those segments were excluded. In a later analysis, HLA-associated TCR beta chains showed more clonal expansion and lower generation probabilities than non-associated chains that were equally common.

Concerning this clone: What this receptor recognizes is not known. One base away there is no much larger clone; base qualities are not given.

The library relied on the immunoSEQ multiplex PCR assay. A mixture of 60 forward primers for TCR Vbeta segments and 13 reverse primers for TCR Jbeta segments was used in the multiplex PCR. A multiplex PCR assay on genomic DNA amplified the CDR3 region of rearranged TCR beta genes. On the Illumina HiSeq System, the amplified TCR beta libraries were sequenced as 87-base-pair reads. As for the original processing: A later analysis tallied tens of millions of unique TCR beta chains across the 666 repertoires, and some 10 million of those chains were shared by two or more donors. Raw reads were error-corrected and collapsed into unique sequences by a nearest-neighbor algorithm in which closely related sequences were merged to remove PCR and sequencing errors. CDR3 sequences were aligned to IMGT reference sequences to assign V, D and J gene segments. For a sequence to be retained, a match of at least six nucleotides was required to both a V gene segment and a J gene segment. A rearrangement counted as productive if the CDR3 had no stop codons and remained in frame with V and J, and every other rearrangement counted as non-productive. CDR3 was defined by IMGT convention, running from the second conserved V-encoded cysteine to the conserved J-encoded phenylalanine. Sequences without an unambiguous match to a single V gene segment were excluded from the earlier analysis of approximately 560 of the donors. In an earlier analysis of around 600 of the donors, V segments were called functional above 56.7% productive rearrangements and were called segregating when the between-donor standard deviation exceeded 5%. A statistical classification framework was developed to diagnose cytomegalovirus status using the catalog of TCR beta chain sequences. In a later analysis, V and J genes were assigned by comparing TCR nucleotide sequences against IMGT/GENE-DB human TR gene sequences. The TCRdist pipeline was used in a later analysis to assign CDR3 sequences and most-parsimonious VDJ recombination scenarios. In a later analysis, every TCR beta chain was defined by the combination of its CDR3 amino acid sequence and its V-gene family, and reads without a unique V-gene family were dropped. As a way to deal with suspected cross-contamination and a sequencing artifact, a later analysis dropped nearly 600 nucleotide sequences that were highly shared and had low generation probability. In a later analysis, a clonal expansion index for each public chain was calculated from normalized within-repertoire ranks of inferred template counts. In a later analysis, generation probabilities were computed using a VDJ recombination model fitted to out-of-frame rearrangements, and the results were checked against IGoR. In a later analysis, hypergeometric tests were used to score TCR-TCR, TCR-HLA and TCR-CMV co-occurrence, with a repertoire-size bias correction applied to TCR pairs. To estimate false discovery rates, a later analysis permuted the HLA or CMV assignments 20 times. A later analysis grouped co-occurring TCRs with DBSCAN, adding TCRdist sequence similarity when clustering within HLA-allele-positive subsets. For co-occurrence clustering, repertoires with fewer than 30,000 or more than 120,000 public chains were excluded, along with several repertoires with anomalous nucleotide sharing. TCRdb carries this immuneACCESS record with in-frame sequences only. Its versions omit some clonotypes, under half of them owing to an unresolved V gene in the studies checked, with the rest unexplained. That table supplies the V and J calls and clone size; D and trimming were determined from the DNA. For this sample there are roughly 200,000 clones; less than 90% appear just once. Jointly, the top ten make up around 0.3% of the sample.

This chain joins TRBV6-1 to TRBJ1-2; TRBD1 lines up with 10 middle nucleotides. What was sequenced was PBMCs. This clonotype was obtained from a woman aged 25 to 39 in good health and CMV-seronegative. The DNA sequence reads TGTGCCAGCAGTCGACAGGGGGCACGAGGCTACACCTTC. The translation is CASSRQGARGYTF.